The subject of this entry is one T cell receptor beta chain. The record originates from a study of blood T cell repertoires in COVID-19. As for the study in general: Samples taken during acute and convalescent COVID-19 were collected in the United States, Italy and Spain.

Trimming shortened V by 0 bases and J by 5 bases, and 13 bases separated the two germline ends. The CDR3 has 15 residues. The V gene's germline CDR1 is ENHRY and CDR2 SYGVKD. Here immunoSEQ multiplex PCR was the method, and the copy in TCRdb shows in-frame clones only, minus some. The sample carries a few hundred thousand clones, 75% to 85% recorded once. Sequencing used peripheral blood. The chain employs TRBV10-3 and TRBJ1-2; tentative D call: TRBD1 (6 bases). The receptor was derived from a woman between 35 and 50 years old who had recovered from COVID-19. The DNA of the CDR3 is TGTGCCATCAGTGAGTCCAGGGGAGAGATATATGGCTACACCTTC. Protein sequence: CAISESRGEIYGYTF.